A selection of T cell receptor beta chains follows, all from one sample in a study of T cell changes during pregnancy in multiple sclerosis. Using immunoSEQ multiplex PCR, the repertoire was profiled, and TCRdb retains in-frame clones only, with some absent. The data contain around 51,000 clones, around 93% of them singletons. The material was peripheral blood, obtained in the second trimester of pregnancy. These receptors came from a female donor with multiple sclerosis, enrolled in a pregnancy study. Both conserved end residues are part of each CDR3. D genes are given only for firm matches. The size entry is marked missing in some rows and otherwise reads once, few, many or a size class.

abundance	v_gene	d_gene	j_gene	CDR3nt	CDR3aa
-	TRBV6-6	-	TRBJ2-5	TGTGCCAGCAGTTACTTGTCAGGGGAGGGGGCCCAGTACTTC	CASSYLSGEGAQYF
-	TRBV5-4	-	TRBJ2-3	TGTGCCAGCAGCTTGCTAGGTCCCACAGATACGCAGTATTTT	CASSLLGPTDTQYF
once	TRBV5-1	-	TRBJ2-7	TGCGCCAGCAGCCCGAGAGAGGAAATCGAGCAGTACTTC	CASSPREEIEQYF
-	TRBV18	-	TRBJ2-1	TGTGCCAGCTCACCCCTAGTGGGCAATGAGCAGTTCTTC	CASSPLVGNEQFF
-	TRBV9	TRBD2	TRBJ2-1	TGTGCCAGCAGCGCCTGGGAGCGGGAAGGGGATGAGCAGTTCTTC	CASSAWEREGDEQFF
-	TRBV30	TRBD1	TRBJ1-3	TGTGCCTGGAGTGTCATGGGGACAGGGATGGACACCATATATTTT	CAWSVMGTGMDTIYF
-	TRBV11-3	-	TRBJ1-2	TGTGCCAGCAGCTTAGGTGGGAGCAGCGGCTACACCTTC	CASSLGGSSGYTF
-	TRBV29-1	TRBD1	TRBJ2-4	TGCAGCGTTAGAAACAGGGGAAACATTCAGTACTTC	CSVRNRGNIQYF
-	TRBV7-2	-	TRBJ2-3	TGTGCCAGCAGCTTGAGCTTGGCAGGGCACACAGATACGCAGTATTTT	CASSLSLAGHTDTQYF
-	TRBV4-1	-	TRBJ1-4	TGCGCCAGCAGCCAAGGTCAGGGTGCCATTAATGAAAAACTGTTTTTT	CASSQGQGAINEKLFF
-	TRBV4-2	TRBD2	TRBJ2-5	TGTGCCAGCAGCCAGGTTCATGCCACTAGCGGCCAAGAGACCCAGTACTTC	CASSQVHATSGQETQYF
-	TRBV4-2	TRBD2	TRBJ2-7	TGTGCCAGCAGCCAACTCGAGCGGGAGATCTCCTACGAGCAGTACTTC	CASSQLEREISYEQYF
-	TRBV28	-	TRBJ2-7	TGTGCCAGCAGCCCAAACAGGGGGAGGGCTTCCTACGAGCAGTACTTC	CASSPNRGRASYEQYF
-	TRBV9	-	TRBJ1-3	TGTGCCAGCAGCGTGGCGGGAACCCTACGCTCTGGAAACACCATATATTTT	CASSVAGTLRSGNTIYF
-	TRBV7-2	-	TRBJ1-5	TGTGCCAGCAGCTTAGGGCAGTCCACCAATCAGCCCCAGCATTTT	CASSLGQSTNQPQHF
-	TRBV4-3	-	TRBJ2-2	TGCGCCAGCAGCGAACAGGGTGGGGGCTACACCGGGGAGCTGTTTTTT	CASSEQGGGYTGELFF
-	TRBV18	TRBD2	TRBJ2-1	TGTGCCAGCCGCGGGACTAGCGGGAGTGGCAATGAGCAGTTCTTC	CASRGTSGSGNEQFF
-	TRBV7-2	-	TRBJ1-2	TGTGCCAGCAGCTCGACTTGGCCGACTAACTATGGCTACACCTTC	CASSSTWPTNYGYTF
-	TRBV28	-	TRBJ2-1	TGTGCCAGCAGTACCCTAGGAGCGAAGGGGTACAATGAGCAGTTCTTC	CASSTLGAKGYNEQFF
-	TRBV4-3	-	TRBJ2-7	TGCGCCAGCAGTCCGACCCGCGGGGTATCCTACGAGCAGTACTTC	CASSPTRGVSYEQYF
-	TRBV9	TRBD1	TRBJ1-1	TGTGCCAGCAGCCCCGAGGGGGCCGGGAACACTGAAGCTTTCTTT	CASSPEGAGNTEAFF
once	TRBV19	TRBD2	TRBJ2-1	TGTGCCAGTAGTGGATCACGGACTAGCGGCTCCAATGAGCAGTTCTTC	CASSGSRTSGSNEQFF